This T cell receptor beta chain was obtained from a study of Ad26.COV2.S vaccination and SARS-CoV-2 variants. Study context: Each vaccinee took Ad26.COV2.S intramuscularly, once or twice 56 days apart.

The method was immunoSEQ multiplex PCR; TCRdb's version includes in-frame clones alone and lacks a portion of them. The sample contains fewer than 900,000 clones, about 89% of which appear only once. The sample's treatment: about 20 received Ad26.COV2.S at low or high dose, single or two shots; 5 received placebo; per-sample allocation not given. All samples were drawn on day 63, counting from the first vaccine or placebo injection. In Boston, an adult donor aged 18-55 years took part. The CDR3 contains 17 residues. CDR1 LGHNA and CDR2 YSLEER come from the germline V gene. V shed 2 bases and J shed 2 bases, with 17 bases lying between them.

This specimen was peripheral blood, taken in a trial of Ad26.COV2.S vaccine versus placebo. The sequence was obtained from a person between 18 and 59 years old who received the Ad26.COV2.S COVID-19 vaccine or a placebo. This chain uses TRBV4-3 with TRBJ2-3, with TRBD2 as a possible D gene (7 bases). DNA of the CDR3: TGCGCCAGCAGCCAACGAGGAGGGGGGGCCCCCACAGATACGCAGTATTTT. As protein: CASSQRGGGAPTDTQYF.